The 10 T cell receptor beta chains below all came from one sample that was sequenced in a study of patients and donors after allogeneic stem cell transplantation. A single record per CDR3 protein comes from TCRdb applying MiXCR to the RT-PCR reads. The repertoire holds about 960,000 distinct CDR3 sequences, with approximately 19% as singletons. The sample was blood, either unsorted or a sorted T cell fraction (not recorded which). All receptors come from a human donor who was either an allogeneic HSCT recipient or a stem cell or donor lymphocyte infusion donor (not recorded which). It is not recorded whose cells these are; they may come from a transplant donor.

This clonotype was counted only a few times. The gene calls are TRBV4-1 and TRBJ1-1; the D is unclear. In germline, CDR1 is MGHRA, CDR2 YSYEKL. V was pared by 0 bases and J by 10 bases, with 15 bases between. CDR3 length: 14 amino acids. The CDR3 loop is CASSQDLGQDRAFF. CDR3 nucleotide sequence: TGCGCCAGCAGCCAAGACCTCGGGCAAGATAGAGCTTTCTTT.

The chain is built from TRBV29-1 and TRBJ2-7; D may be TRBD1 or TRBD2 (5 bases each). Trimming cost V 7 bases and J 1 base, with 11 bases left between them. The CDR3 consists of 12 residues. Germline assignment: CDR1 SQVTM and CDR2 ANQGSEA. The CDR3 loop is CSGGTSSYEQYF. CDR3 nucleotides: TGCAGCGGTGGGACGTCATCCTACGAGCAGTACTTC.

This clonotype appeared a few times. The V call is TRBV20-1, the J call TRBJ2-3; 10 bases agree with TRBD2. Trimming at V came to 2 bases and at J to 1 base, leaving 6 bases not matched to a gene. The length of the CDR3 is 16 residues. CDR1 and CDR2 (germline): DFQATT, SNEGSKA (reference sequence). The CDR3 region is CSARRVTSGRTDTQYF. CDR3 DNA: TGCAGTGCTAGAAGGGTGACTAGCGGGCGCACAGATACGCAGTATTTT.

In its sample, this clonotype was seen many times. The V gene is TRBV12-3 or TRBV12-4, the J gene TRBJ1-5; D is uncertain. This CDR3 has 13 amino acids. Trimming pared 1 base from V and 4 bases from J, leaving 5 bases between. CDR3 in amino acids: CASSLEVNQPQHF. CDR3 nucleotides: TGTGCCAGCAGTTTAGAGGTTAATCAGCCCCAGCATTTT.

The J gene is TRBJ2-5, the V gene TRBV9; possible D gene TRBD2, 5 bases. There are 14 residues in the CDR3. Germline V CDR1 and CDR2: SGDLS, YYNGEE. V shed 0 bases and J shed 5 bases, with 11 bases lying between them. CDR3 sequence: CASSVGRDRETQYF. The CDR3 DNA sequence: TGTGCCAGCAGCGTAGGACGGGATCGGGAGACCCAGTACTTC.

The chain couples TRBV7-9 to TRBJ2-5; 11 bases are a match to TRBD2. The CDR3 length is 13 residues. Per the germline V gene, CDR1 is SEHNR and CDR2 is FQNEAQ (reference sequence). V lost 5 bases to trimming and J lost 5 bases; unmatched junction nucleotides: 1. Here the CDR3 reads CASSASGGETQYF. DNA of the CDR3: TGTGCCAGCAGCGCTAGCGGGGGGGAGACCCAGTACTTC.

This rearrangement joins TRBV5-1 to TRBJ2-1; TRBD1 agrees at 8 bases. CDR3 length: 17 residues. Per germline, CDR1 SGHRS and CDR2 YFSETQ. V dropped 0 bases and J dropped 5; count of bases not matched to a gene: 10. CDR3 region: CASSLGSPGQVNNEQFF. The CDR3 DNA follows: TGCGCCAGCAGCTTGGGGTCACCGGGACAGGTTAACAATGAGCAGTTCTTC.

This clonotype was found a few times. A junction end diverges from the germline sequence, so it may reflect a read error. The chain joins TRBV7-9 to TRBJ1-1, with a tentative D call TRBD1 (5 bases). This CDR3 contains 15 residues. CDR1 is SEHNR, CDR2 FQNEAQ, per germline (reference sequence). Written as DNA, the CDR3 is TGTGCCAGCAGCCTAGCGGGACTCCCGAACACTGAAGCTTTCTTT. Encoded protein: CASSLAGLPNTEAFF.

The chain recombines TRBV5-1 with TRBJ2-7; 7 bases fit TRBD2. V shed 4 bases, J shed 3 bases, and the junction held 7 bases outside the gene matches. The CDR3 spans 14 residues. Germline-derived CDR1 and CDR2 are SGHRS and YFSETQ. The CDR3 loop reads CASSPLADVYEQYF. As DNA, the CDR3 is TGCGCCAGCAGCCCGCTAGCGGATGTCTACGAGCAGTACTTC.

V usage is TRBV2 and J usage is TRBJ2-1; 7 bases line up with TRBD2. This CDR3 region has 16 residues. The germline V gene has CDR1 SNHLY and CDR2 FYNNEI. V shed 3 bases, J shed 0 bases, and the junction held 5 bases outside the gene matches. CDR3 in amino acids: CASSDGRGSSYNEQFF. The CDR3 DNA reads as TGTGCCAGCAGTGATGGGCGGGGGAGCTCCTACAATGAGCAGTTCTTC.